This TCR beta chain is from a study of cytomegalovirus exposure and HLA in healthy donors. Using immunoSEQ multiplex PCR, the repertoire was profiled, and TCRdb retains in-frame clones only, with some absent. Of 45,000 or so clones in the sample, over 85% were seen once. Trimming stripped 2 bases from V and 4 bases from J, with 5 bases between. Germline V gene sequence: CDR1 ENHRY, CDR2 SYGVKD. The CDR3 is 13 residues long. This clone showed up just a few times. The origin of this receptor is a woman younger than 35 in good health and CMV-seronegative. The sequencing input was PBMCs. This rearrangement joins TRBV10-3 to TRBJ2-2; unclear D gene. The chain's CDR3 is CAISEMATGELFF. The CDR3 nucleotides are TGTGCCATCAGTGAGATGGCCACCGGGGAGCTGTTTTTT.